This TCR beta chain emerged from a study of T cells after yellow fever vaccination. Study observations and caveats: From the bulk population, abundant clonotypes could contaminate and appear within FACS-sorted repertoires.

Turning to this clonotype: No antigen is known for it.

TCRdb used MiXCR to reprocess the 5' RACE reads, holding one entry per CDR3 protein. The repertoire holds some 260,000 distinct CDR3 sequences, with about 5.2% as singletons. CDR1 and CDR2 from the germline V gene are MNHNY and SVGAGI (reference sequence). J was trimmed by 2 bases and V by 5 bases; bases with no gene match: 9. The CDR3 loop spans 16 amino acids. The rearrangement joins TRBV6-6 to TRBJ1-1, with 9 bases matching TRBD1. The starting material was CD4+ T cells sorted from PBMCs, obtained on the day of the yellow fever booster vaccination. The clonotype was recovered from a man aged 18-30 years who received the YFV17D yellow fever vaccine. For the CDR3, the DNA is TGTGCCAGCAGTCCCGAGCTGGGACAGGGAAACACTGAAGCTTTCTTT. Translation: CASSPELGQGNTEAFF.